One TCR beta chain is described in this entry. This specimen belongs to a study of blood T cell repertoires in COVID-19. About the research overall: The origin of the acute and convalescent COVID-19 samples was the United States, Italy and Spain. Nucleic acid was either cDNA or gDNA, and it came from T cells, B-cell-depleted T cells, or PBMCs.

Original processing notes: Reference gene primer amplification in the assay estimated nucleated cell counts. Using immunoSEQ multiplex PCR, the repertoire was profiled, and TCRdb retains in-frame clones only, with some absent. D and trimming come from the DNA, and the V and J calls and clone size come from that table. The sample gives a few hundred thousand clones, about 90% of which show up once; roughly 2.3% is in the top ten. This CDR3 is built from 19 residues. The V segment lost 1 base and the J segment 0 bases; nucleotides outside the gene matches: 8. Germline V lookup: CDR1 LNHNV, CDR2 YYDKDF (reference sequence).

Sequencing input: peripheral blood. The receptor was isolated from a young man with active or convalescent COVID-19. The chain joins TRBV15 to TRBJ1-5; 11 bases fit TRBD1. In DNA form, the CDR3 reads TGTGCCACCAGCAGAGCGCGGACAGGGGGCGGAAATAGCAATCAGCCCCAGCATTTT. Protein: CATSRARTGGGNSNQPQHF.